The clone carrying this T cell receptor (beta chain) came up a few times. What it binds is not known. V shed 6 bases and J shed 4 bases, with 22 bases lying between them. The CDR3 loop spans 17 amino acids. From germline, CDR1 is MGHRA and CDR2 YSYEKL. The sample is drawn from a study of vaccination effects on CD4 cells after COVID-19. Overall study results and limits: Pronounced clonal contraction occurred in clones induced by infection and by vaccine late after vaccination.

Some clones are missing from TCRdb's copy, which holds only in-frame ones; the method was immunoSEQ multiplex PCR. The profile shows around 63,000 clones, about 71% of them singletons. Antigen-specific CD4+ T cell clonotypes were called by their expansion after viral peptide-pool culture in ViraFEST. Following 10 days of culture, CD4+ T cells were isolated. None of these healthy vaccinees had been infected with SARS-CoV-2 before vaccination. This chain joins TRBV4-1 and TRBJ1-5; D ambiguous. The specimen was CD4+ T cells from PBMCs cultured with HCoV-OC43 spike peptides, collected before COVID-19 vaccination. The subset here: HCoV-OC43 spike overlapping peptide pool stimulation. The TCR was taken from a human donor who received a COVID-19 vaccine. DNA for the CDR3: TGCGCCAGCAGGCTAAGGAGAGAAGGAGAGGGAAATCAGCCCCAGCATTTT. Its translation: CASRLRREGEGNQPQHF.